This record covers a single T cell receptor beta chain. CDR1 is MNHEY and CDR2 is SVGAGI in the germline V gene. This CDR3 is built from 14 residues. V dropped 7 bases and J dropped 0 bases, with 11 bases sitting between them. Extractions gave at least 5.5 micrograms of total RNA per sample. This specimen belongs to a study of blood T cells in healthy people across ages. A second about 6 to 12 cycle PCR used barcoded and J-beta primers. TCRdb ran MiXCR on the 5' RACE reads and lists one entry per CDR3 protein. The sample holds roughly 1,800,000 distinct CDR3 sequences; 40% to 55% are singletons and the top ten take over 2%.

The chain recombines TRBV6-5 with TRBJ2-3; no clear D. This receptor was identified in a woman in her forties in good health. Sequencing input: blood. The CDR3 loop is CASKSQPSTDTQYF. The CDR3 nucleotides read TGTGCCAGCAAGAGTCAACCTAGCACAGATACGCAGTATTTT.